This TCR beta chain was captured by sequencing in a study of STAT5B mutations in CD4+ large granular lymphocyte leukemia. Background on the study: Healthy donors showed HLA-associated enrichment of the CDR3 'QG' motif.

Controls came from buffy coats of healthy blood donors. Study-level findings and limits: Top patient clones used TRBV06 genes more often: 8/27 versus 2/35 in controls. Data were not HLA-matched across samples.

In regard to this clone: The antigen remains unidentified.

The V end was cut by 1 base, the J end by 7 bases, with 22 bases between. CDR1 SGHTA and CDR2 FQGNSA come from the germline V gene. This CDR3 spans 18 amino acids. Assay: immunoSEQ multiplex PCR; the TCRdb copy retains only in-frame clones and omits some. The sample records just over 40,000 clones, roughly 81% being singletons. This sequence was found in a human donor in good health. Source material: CD4+ T cells from blood buffy coats. The rearrangement links TRBV7-2 to TRBJ2-2; possible D gene TRBD2, 7 bases. This CDR3 is CASSLVRGGEGRSGELFF. CDR3 sequence (DNA): TGTGCCAGCAGCTTAGTCAGGGGAGGGGAGGGCCGGAGCGGGGAGCTGTTTTTT.